The TCR beta chain described here comes from a study of OX40 agonist ivuxolimab in advanced cancers. The data were produced by immunoSEQ multiplex PCR, yet TCRdb's version contains in-frame clones alone and is incomplete. Of 98,000 or so clones in the sample, around 83% were seen once. The CDR3 spans 15 residues. V shed 8 bases, J shed 2 bases, and the junction held 9 bases outside the gene matches. V and J are TRBV5-3 and TRBJ2-5; 10 bases are shared with TRBD1. TRBV5-3 qualifies as an ORF whose function is uncertain. The receptor comes from an adult with an advanced solid tumor such as melanoma, head and neck, liver or kidney cancer. Sample: CD4+ or CD8+ T cells sorted from blood, taken in a trial of the OX40 agonist ivuxolimab. CDR3 region: CASNLRTGGQETQYF. CDR3 DNA: TGTGCCAGCAACCTCCGGACAGGGGGACAAGAGACCCAGTACTTC.